The present TCR beta chain was sequenced within a study of cytomegalovirus exposure and HLA in healthy donors. Trimming stripped 5 bases from V and 0 bases from J, with 11 bases between. This CDR3 is built from 16 residues. Germline values: CDR1 MNHEY, CDR2 SMNVEV (reference sequence). Primers included in the PCR were 60 Vbeta and 13 Jbeta primers. This table comes from immunoSEQ multiplex PCR, and its TCRdb copy is limited to in-frame clones, with some not included. The data hold roughly 130,000 clones, with roughly 80% observed a single time. This rearrangement joins TRBV27 to TRBJ1-6, with a weak D call TRBD1 (5 bases). The sample taken for sequencing was PBMCs. This receptor was identified in a woman aged 40-49 years in good health and CMV-seronegative. The CDR3 DNA sequence: TGTGCCAGCAGTCCTATGGGGCGCTCCTATAATTCACCCCTCCACTTT. It specifies CASSPMGRSYNSPLHF.